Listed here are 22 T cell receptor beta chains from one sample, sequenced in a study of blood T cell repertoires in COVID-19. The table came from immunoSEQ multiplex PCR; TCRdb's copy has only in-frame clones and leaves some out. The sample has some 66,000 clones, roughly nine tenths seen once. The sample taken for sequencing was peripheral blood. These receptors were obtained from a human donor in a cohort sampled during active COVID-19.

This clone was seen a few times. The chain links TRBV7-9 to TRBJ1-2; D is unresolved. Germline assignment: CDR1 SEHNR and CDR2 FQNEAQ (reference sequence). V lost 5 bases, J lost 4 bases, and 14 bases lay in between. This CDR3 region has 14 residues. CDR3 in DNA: TGTGCCAGCAGCACTAACGGTGGCAGCTATGGCTACACCTTC. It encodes CASSTNGGSYGYTF. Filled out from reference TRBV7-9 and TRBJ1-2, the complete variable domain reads DTGVSQNPRHKITKRGQNVTFRCDPISEHNRLYWYRQTLGQGPEFLTYFQNEAQLEKSRLLSDRFSAERPKGSFSTLEIQRTEQGDSAMYLCASSTNGGSYGYTFGSGTRLTVV.

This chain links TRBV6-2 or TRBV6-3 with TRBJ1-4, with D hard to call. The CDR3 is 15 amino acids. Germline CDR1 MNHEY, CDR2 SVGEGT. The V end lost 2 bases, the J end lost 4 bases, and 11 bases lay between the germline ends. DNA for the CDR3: TGTGCCAGCAGTTACCCCCCAGGATATAATGAAAAACTGTTTTTT. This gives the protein CASSYPPGYNEKLFF.

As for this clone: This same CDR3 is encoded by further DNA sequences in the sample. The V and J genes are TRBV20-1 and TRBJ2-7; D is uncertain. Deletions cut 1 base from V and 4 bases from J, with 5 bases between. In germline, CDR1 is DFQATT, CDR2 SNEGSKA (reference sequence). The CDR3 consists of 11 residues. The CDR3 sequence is CSARASYEQYF. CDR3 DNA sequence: TGCAGTGCTAGAGCCTCTTACGAGCAGTACTTC.

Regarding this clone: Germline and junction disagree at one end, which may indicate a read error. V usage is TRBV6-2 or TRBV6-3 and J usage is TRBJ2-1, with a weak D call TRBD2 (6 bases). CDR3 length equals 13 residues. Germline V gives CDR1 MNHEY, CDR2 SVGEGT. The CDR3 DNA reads TGTGCCACCAGTTGGGACTCCACCAATGAGCAGTTCTTC. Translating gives CATSWDSTNEQFF.

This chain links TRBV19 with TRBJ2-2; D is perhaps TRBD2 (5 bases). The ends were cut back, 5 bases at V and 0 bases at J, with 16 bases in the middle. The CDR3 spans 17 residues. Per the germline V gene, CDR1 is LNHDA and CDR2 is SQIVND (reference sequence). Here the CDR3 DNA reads TGTGCCAGTAGTGACTACCTCCGGCACGCGAACACCGGGGAGCTGTTTTTT. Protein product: CASSDYLRHANTGELFF.

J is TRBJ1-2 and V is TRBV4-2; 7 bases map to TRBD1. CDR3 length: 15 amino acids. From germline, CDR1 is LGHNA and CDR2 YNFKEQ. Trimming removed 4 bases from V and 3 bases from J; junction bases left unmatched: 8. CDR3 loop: CASSPSQGGDYGYTF. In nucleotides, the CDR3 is TGTGCCAGCAGCCCATCCCAGGGGGGCGACTATGGCTACACCTTC.

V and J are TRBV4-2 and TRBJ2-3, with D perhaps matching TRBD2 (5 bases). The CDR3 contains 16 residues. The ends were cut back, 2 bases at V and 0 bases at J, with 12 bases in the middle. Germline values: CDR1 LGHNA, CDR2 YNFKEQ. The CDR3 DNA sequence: TGTGCCAGCAGCCAAAACACGGAGGTGAGCACAGATACGCAGTATTTT. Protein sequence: CASSQNTEVSTDTQYF.

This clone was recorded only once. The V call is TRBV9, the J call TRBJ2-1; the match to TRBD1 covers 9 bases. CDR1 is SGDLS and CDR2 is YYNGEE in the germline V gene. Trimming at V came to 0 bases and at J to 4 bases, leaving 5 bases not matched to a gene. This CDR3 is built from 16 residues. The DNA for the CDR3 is TGTGCCAGCAGCGTAGTGGGACAGGGAGCTTACAATGAGCAGTTCTTC. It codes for CASSVVGQGAYNEQFF.

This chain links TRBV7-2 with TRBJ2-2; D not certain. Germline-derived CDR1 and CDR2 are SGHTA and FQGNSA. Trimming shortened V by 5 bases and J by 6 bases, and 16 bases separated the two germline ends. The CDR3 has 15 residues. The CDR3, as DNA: TGTGCCAGCAGCCCCCCCAACGCAAGCCCCGGGGAGCTGTTTTTT. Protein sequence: CASSPPNASPGELFF.

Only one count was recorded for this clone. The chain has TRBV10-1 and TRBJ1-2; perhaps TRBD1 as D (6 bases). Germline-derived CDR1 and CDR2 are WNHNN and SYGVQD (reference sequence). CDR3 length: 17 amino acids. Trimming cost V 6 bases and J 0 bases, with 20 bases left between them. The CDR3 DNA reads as TGCGCCAGCAGAAACCGGGACACCTCGAAGACTAACTATGGCTACACCTTC. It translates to CASRNRDTSKTNYGYTF.

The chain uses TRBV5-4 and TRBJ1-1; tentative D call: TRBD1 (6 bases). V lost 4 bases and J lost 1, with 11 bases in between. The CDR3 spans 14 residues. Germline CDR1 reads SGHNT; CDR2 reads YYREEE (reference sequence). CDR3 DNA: TGTGCCAGCAGCCTGGACAGTACGAACACTGAAGCTTTCTTT. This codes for CASSLDSTNTEAFF.

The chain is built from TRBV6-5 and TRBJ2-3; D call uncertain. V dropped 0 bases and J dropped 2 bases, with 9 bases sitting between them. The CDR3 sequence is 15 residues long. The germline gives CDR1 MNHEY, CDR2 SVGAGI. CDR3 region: CASSYSWSYTDTQYF. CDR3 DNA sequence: TGTGCCAGCAGTTACTCCTGGAGTTACACAGATACGCAGTATTTT.

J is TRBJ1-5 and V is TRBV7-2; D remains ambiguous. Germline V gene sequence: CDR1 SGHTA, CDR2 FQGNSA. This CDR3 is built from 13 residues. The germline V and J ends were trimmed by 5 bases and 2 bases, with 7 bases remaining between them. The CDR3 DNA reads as TGTGCCAGCAGCCCCCGTGGCAATCAGCCCCAGCATTTT. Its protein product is CASSPRGNQPQHF.

The CDR3 sequence is CASSLTFTRSGNTIYF. The CDR3 DNA reads TGTGCCAGCAGTCTGACTTTCACCCGCTCTGGAAACACCATATATTTT. This chain links TRBV28 with TRBJ1-3; D is uncertain. CDR1 is MDHEN and CDR2 is SYDVKM in the germline V gene. Trimming took 5 bases from V and 0 from J, leaving 14 bases between them. The CDR3 runs 16 residues.

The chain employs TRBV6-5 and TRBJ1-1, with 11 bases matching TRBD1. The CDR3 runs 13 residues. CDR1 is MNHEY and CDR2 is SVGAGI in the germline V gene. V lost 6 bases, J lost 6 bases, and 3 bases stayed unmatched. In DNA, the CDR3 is TGTGCCAGCAGGGGGACAGGGGGATCTGAAGCTTTCTTT. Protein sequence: CASRGTGGSEAFF.

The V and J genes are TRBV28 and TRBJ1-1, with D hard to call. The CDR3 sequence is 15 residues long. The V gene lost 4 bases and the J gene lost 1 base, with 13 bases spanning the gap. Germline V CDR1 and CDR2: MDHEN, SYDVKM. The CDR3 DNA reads TGTGCCAGCAGTTCCCCCCGGGCGGGGAACACTGAAGCTTTCTTT. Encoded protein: CASSSPRAGNTEAFF.

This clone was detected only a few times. The CDR3 loop reads CASSQDRDSPLHF. DNA of the CDR3: TGTGCCAGCAGCCAGGACAGGGATTCACCCCTCCACTTT. V usage is TRBV5-6 and J usage is TRBJ1-6, with TRBD1 matching over 8 bases. The V gene's germline CDR1 is SGHDT and CDR2 YYEEEE. The ends lost 4 bases at V and 8 bases at J; junction bases unmatched: 2. This CDR3 is built from 13 residues. Full variable domain (outside the CDR3, taken from reference TRBV5-6 and TRBJ1-6): DAGVTQSPTHLIKTRGQQVTLRCSPKSGHDTVSWYQQALGQGPQFIFQYYEEEERQRGNFPDRFSGHQFPNYSSELNVNALLLGDSALYLCASSQDRDSPLHFGNGTRLTVT.

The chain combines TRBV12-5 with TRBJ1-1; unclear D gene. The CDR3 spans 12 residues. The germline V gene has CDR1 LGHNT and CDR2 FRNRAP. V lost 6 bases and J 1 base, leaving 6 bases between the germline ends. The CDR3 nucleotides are TGTGCTAGTGGCCCCTGGAACACTGAAGCTTTCTTT. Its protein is CASGPWNTEAFF. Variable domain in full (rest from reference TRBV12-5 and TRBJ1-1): DARVTQTPRHKVTEMGQEVTMRCQPILGHNTVFWYRQTMMQGLELLAYFRNRAPLDDSGMPKDRFSAEMPDATLATLKIQPSEPRDSAVYFCASGPWNTEAFFGQGTRLTVV.

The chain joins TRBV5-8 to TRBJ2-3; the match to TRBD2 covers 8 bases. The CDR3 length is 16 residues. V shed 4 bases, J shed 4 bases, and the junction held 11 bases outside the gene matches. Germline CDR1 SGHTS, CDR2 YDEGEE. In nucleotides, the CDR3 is TGTGCCAGCAGCCCCCTTAACGGGAGGGCGCCAGATACGCAGTATTTT. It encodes CASSPLNGRAPDTQYF.

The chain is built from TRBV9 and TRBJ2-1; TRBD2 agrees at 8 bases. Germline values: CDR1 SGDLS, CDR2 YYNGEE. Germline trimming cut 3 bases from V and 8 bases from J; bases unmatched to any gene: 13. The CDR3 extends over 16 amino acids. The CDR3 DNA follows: TGTGCCAGCAGCGCCCTGACTAGCGCTACTCGCGATGAGCAGTTCTTC. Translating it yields CASSALTSATRDEQFF.

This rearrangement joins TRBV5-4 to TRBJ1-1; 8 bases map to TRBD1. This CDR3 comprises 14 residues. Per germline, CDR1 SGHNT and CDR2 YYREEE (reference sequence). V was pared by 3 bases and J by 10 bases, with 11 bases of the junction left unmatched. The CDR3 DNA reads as TGTGCCAGCAGCTCCGAGTTCGGCAGGGGGCGAGCTTTCTTT. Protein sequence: CASSSEFGRGRAFF.

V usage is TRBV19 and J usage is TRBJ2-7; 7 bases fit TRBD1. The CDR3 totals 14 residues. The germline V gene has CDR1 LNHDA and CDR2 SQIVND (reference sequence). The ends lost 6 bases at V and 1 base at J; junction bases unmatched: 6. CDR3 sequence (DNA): TGTGCCAGTAGCCGGGACAGTTCTTCCTACGAGCAGTACTTC. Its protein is CASSRDSSSYEQYF.